These T cell receptor beta chains were read from a single sample in a study of vaccination and CD4 T cells after COVID-19. TCRdb re-derived calls from the PCR reads in MiXCR, one entry per CDR3 protein. The sample holds roughly 20,000 distinct CDR3 sequences, 40% to 50% seen once. The antigens of these receptors remain unknown. Sequences were derived from CD4+ T cells from blood, cultured in vitro, sampled before SARS-CoV-2 vaccination. These receptors originate from a human donor who had recovered from COVID-19. CDR3s include the opening cysteine and the closing phenylalanine or tryptophan. D genes are given only for firm matches. For some rows the clone size is stated as once, few or many, or as a class when expanded; others skip it.

j_call clone_size v_call d_call cdr3_aa cdr3_nt
TRBJ2-3 - TRBV4-2 - CASSQNTRGAGGTDTQYF TGTGCCAGCAGCCAGAATACGCGCGGGGCAGGGGGCACAGATACGCAGTATTTT
TRBJ2-2 few TRBV2 - CASSGSHTGELFF TGTGCCAGCAGTGGATCGCACACCGGGGAGCTGTTTTTT
TRBJ1-1 few TRBV7-2 - CASSLNSLNTEAFF TGTGCCAGCAGCTTAAACAGCCTGAACACTGAAGCTTTCTTT
TRBJ1-1 - TRBV20-1 TRBD1 CSARGTGKGMNTEAFF TGCAGTGCTAGAGGGACAGGGAAGGGGATGAACACTGAAGCTTTCTTT
TRBJ1-4 - TRBV20-1 - CSAPAGVGEKLFF TGCAGTGCTCCGGCGGGAGTCGGCGAAAAACTGTTTTTT
TRBJ2-3 - TRBV10-3 - CAIRRGPPTDTQYF TGTGCCATCAGGCGGGGGCCGCCGACAGATACGCAGTATTTT
TRBJ1-2 - TRBV20-1 - CSASTPLTGYGYTF TGCAGTGCCTCGACACCACTCACCGGCTATGGCTACACCTTC
TRBJ2-5 - TRBV10-3 TRBD2 CAIRSSGGHETQYF TGTGCCATCCGTTCCAGCGGGGGGCACGAGACCCAGTACTTC
TRBJ1-2 - TRBV20-1 - CSAREGQGKAGYTF TGCAGTGCTAGAGAAGGGCAGGGAAAGGCTGGCTACACCTTC
TRBJ2-4 few TRBV20-1 TRBD1 CSARDKKGQGGNIQYF TGCAGTGCTAGAGATAAAAAGGGACAGGGAGGGAACATTCAGTACTTC
TRBJ2-3 - TRBV20-1 - CSAERRVGTDTQYF TGCAGTGCTGAGCGGAGGGTCGGAACAGATACGCAGTATTTT
TRBJ2-1 - TRBV6-1 TRBD2 CASRGLAGYNEQFF TGTGCCAGCAGAGGACTAGCGGGGTACAATGAGCAGTTCTTC
TRBJ2-5 - TRBV24-1 - CATSSVQGLGETQYF TGTGCCACCAGTTCGGTACAGGGCTTAGGGGAGACCCAGTACTTC
TRBJ2-7 - TRBV20-1 TRBD1 CSARHDRGNYEQYF TGCAGTGCTAGACATGACAGGGGGAATTACGAGCAGTACTTC
TRBJ1-2 few TRBV11-1 - CASSLVPGEGYTF TGTGCCAGCAGCTTAGTTCCAGGGGAAGGCTACACCTTC
TRBJ2-7 - TRBV20-1 - CSGHVLAGEQYF TGCAGTGGTCACGTTCTAGCAGGCGAGCAGTACTTC
TRBJ2-3 - TRBV20-1 - CSARDGVTDTQYF TGCAGTGCTAGAGATGGTGTCACAGATACGCAGTATTTT
TRBJ2-7 few TRBV2 - CASSEVGVLEGQYF TGTGCCAGCAGTGAAGTCGGCGTTCTGGAAGGGCAGTACTTC